This entry lists 3 T cell receptor beta chains sequenced from one sample in a study of blood T cell repertoires in COVID-19. TCRdb keeps only in-frame clones here, not all; method: immunoSEQ multiplex PCR. The sample lists a few hundred thousand clones; 89% were seen once. Sample: PBMCs or T cells enriched from blood (not recorded which). The source of these receptors is a woman aged 50 to 60 who had been exposed to COVID-19.

This clone has only one observation. The chain couples TRBV28 to TRBJ2-7, with 10 bases lining up with TRBD1. Per the germline V gene, CDR1 is MDHEN and CDR2 is SYDVKM. This CDR3 is built from 14 residues. V lost 5 bases, J lost 2 bases, and 3 bases stayed unmatched. The CDR3 DNA reads TGTGCCAGCAGTGGACAGGGGGGAACCTACGAGCAGTACTTC. Protein: CASSGQGGTYEQYF.

The V gene is TRBV7-2, the J gene TRBJ2-1; D possibly corresponds to TRBD2 (5 bases). The CDR3 is made up of 12 amino acids. CDR1 is SGHTA, CDR2 FQGNSA, per germline. V lost 6 bases to trimming and J lost 9 bases, with 12 bases between them. CDR3 amino acids: CASSNGILEQFF. CDR3 nucleotides: TGTGCCAGCAGTAACGGGATCCTTGAGCAGTTCTTC.

This chain joins TRBV12-3 or TRBV12-4 and TRBJ1-1; D might be TRBD1 (5 bases). With 6 bases removed from V and 1 base from J, the gap between germline ends came to 9 bases. The CDR3 has 13 residues. CDR3 bases: TGTGCCAGCAGAGGACAAGAGAACACTGAAGCTTTCTTT. The encoded protein is CASRGQENTEAFF.